This TCR beta chain was identified during a study of blood T cell repertoires in COVID-19. Clones were read by immunoSEQ multiplex PCR, and TCRdb kept only the in-frame ones, dropping some. Found here are 290,000 or so clones, around 90% of them singletons; the top ten hold 1% to 1.3%. Enrollees, roughly 18 to 90 years old, lived in approximately 25 US areas. This clone was counted once. Other DNA sequences in this specimen translate into the identical CDR3. The CDR3 runs 13 residues. Germline V gene data show CDR1 as MDHEN and CDR2 as SYDVKM. Trimming took off 3 bases at V and 2 bases at J, with 5 bases between the two ends.

The sequenced sample consisted of PBMCs or T cells enriched from blood (not recorded which). V is TRBV28 and J is TRBJ1-5; D not resolved. The sequence was collected from a woman under 40 who had recovered from COVID-19. This chain's CDR3 is CASSFSGNQPQHF. CDR3 coding DNA: TGTGCCAGCAGTTTCAGTGGCAATCAGCCCCAGCATTTT. Full variable domain (outside the CDR3, taken from reference TRBV28 and TRBJ1-5): DVKVTQSSRYLVKRTGEKVFLECVQDMDHENMFWYRQDPGLGLRLIYFSYDVKMKEKGDIPEGYSVSREKKERFSLILESASTNQTSMYLCASSFSGNQPQHFGDGTRLSIL.